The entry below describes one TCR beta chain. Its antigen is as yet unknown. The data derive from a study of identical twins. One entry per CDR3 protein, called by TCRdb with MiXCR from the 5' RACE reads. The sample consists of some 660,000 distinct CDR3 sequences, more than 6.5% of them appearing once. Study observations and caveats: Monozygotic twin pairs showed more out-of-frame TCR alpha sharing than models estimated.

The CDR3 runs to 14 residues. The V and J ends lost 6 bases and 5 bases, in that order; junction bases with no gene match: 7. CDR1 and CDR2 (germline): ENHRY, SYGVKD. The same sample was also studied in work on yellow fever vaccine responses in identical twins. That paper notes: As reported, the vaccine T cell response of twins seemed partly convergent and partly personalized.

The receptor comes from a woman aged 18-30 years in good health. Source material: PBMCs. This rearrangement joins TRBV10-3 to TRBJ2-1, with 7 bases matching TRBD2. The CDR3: CAIRSSGAHNEQFF. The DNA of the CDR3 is TGTGCCATCAGGTCCAGCGGGGCCCACAATGAGCAGTTCTTC.